This T cell receptor (beta chain) was observed in a study of blood T cell repertoires in COVID-19. Study as a whole: The samples span acute and convalescent COVID-19 from the United States, Italy and Spain. PBMCs, B-cell-depleted T cells, or T cells were the source of the cDNA or gDNA that made up the material.

There are 14 residues in the CDR3. Germline CDR1 KGHDR, CDR2 SFDVKD. V was clipped by 2 bases and J by 8 bases; unmatched bases: 5. Original analysis: Estimation of nucleated cell counts relied on the amplification of reference gene primers. The table came from immunoSEQ multiplex PCR; TCRdb's copy has only in-frame clones and leaves some out. V, J and clone size are taken as reported in that table, and D and trimming were inferred from the DNA itself. In the table there are under 300,000 clones, approximately 90% of which are singletons. The sequencing sample was made of peripheral blood. V and J are TRBV24-1 and TRBJ2-1, with 7 bases that match TRBD1. The receptor's source is a man aged 18-30 years with active or convalescent COVID-19. In DNA, the CDR3 is TGTGCCACCAGTGATTACAAAGGGGGCGATGAGCAGTTCTTC. Translated, it gives CATSDYKGGDEQFF.